This T cell receptor (beta chain) is from a study of control samples from healthy donors and cancer patients. Germline V gene sequence: CDR1 MDHEN, CDR2 SYDVKM. Trimming cost V 3 bases and J 9 bases, with 12 bases left between them. CDR3 length: 13 residues. Only in-frame clones appear in the TCRdb table, and some are missing; sequencing was by immunoSEQ multiplex PCR. This table has tens of thousands of clones, almost 90% appearing once. Sequenced: PBMCs. The clonotype originates from a man in his sixties with colorectal cancer. The V and J genes are TRBV28 and TRBJ2-1, with no clear D. DNA of the CDR3: TGTGCCAGCAGTTTGGTTGGCCAGGTTGAGCAGTTCTTC. This gives the protein CASSLVGQVEQFF.